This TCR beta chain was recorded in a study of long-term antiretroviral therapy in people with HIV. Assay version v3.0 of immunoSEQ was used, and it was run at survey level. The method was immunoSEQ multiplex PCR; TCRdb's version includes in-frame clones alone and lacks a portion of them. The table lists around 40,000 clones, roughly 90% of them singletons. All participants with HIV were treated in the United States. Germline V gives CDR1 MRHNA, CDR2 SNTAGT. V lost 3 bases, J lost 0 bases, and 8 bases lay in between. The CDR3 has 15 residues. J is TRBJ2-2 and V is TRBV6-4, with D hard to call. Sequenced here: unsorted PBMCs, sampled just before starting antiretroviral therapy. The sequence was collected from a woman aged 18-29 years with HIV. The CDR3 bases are TGTGCCAGCAGTGAAACAGTCGCGAACACCGGGGAGCTGTTTTTT. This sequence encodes CASSETVANTGELFF.